The present T cell receptor (beta chain) was sequenced within a study of cytomegalovirus exposure and HLA in healthy donors. Study-level points and caveats: Cytomegalovirus status was reportedly diagnosed by the classifier with high specificity and sensitivity.

Germline values: CDR1 LGHNA, CDR2 YSLEER. V lost 0 bases to trimming and J lost 4 bases, with 12 bases between them. The CDR3 spans 15 residues. For this clone: Its specificity is unknown.

Measured with immunoSEQ multiplex PCR; TCRdb has only the in-frame clones, and not every one. The sample carries under 400,000 clones, over 75% recorded once. The V and J genes are TRBV4-3 and TRBJ1-2, with a tentative D call TRBD1 (6 bases). This receptor was identified in a young man in good health and CMV-seronegative. Sequenced sample: PBMCs. CDR3 nucleotides: TGCGCCAGCAGCCAAGACAGGGGAAGGGGCTATGGCTACACCTTC. This gives the protein CASSQDRGRGYGYTF.